Below, 26 T cell receptor beta chains from the same sample are listed, as sequenced in a study of cytomegalovirus exposure and HLA in healthy donors. Produced via immunoSEQ multiplex PCR; TCRdb's table is partial and in-frame only. Counted here are 150,000 to 250,000 clones, around 84% occurring once; the ten biggest clones make up under 15%. Sequencing was done on a sample of PBMCs. The receptors were sampled from a woman aged 25 to 39 in good health and CMV-seropositive.

The rearrangement joins TRBV14 to TRBJ2-2, with TRBD1 identical over 9 bases. Per germline, CDR1 SGHDN and CDR2 FVKESK. V was pared by 2 bases and J by 3 bases, with 1 base of the junction left unmatched. This CDR3 comprises 15 residues. CDR3 loop: CASSQRTGDTGELFF. The CDR3 DNA follows: TGTGCCAGCAGCCAAAGGACAGGGGACACCGGGGAGCTGTTTTTT. Complete variable domain (other parts from reference TRBV14 and TRBJ2-2): EAGVTQFPSHSVIEKGQTVTLRCDPISGHDNLYWYRRVMGKEIKFLLHFVKESKQDESGMPNNRFLAERTGGTYSTLKVQPAELEDSGVYFCASSQRTGDTGELFFGEGSRLTVL.

This clone occurred once. The chain carries TRBV6-1 and TRBJ2-7, with D hard to call. The germline gives CDR1 MNHNS, CDR2 SASEGT. The CDR3 has 19 residues. The ends were cut back, 1 base at V and 0 bases at J, with 22 bases in the middle. CDR3: CASSEGSTSYSRSSYEQYF. The CDR3 nucleotides are TGTGCCAGCAGTGAAGGATCGACCTCGTATTCGAGGAGCTCCTACGAGCAGTACTTC.

This chain links TRBV7-2 with TRBJ2-3, with 7 bases fitting TRBD2. This CDR3 is 17 amino acids long. The V gene end was trimmed by 1 base and the J gene end by 6 bases; junction bases not matched to a gene: 13. Germline assignment: CDR1 SGHTA and CDR2 FQGNSA. CDR3 in amino acids: CASSLDRSREIGDTQYF. The CDR3 DNA reads TGTGCCAGCAGCTTAGATCGGTCGCGGGAGATAGGGGATACGCAGTATTTT.

The V and J genes are TRBV7-6 and TRBJ2-1, with 11 bases matching TRBD2. Germline assignment: CDR1 SGHVS and CDR2 FNYEAQ. This CDR3 comprises 16 residues. The V and J ends lost 5 bases and 5 bases, in that order; junction bases with no gene match: 8. For the CDR3, the DNA is TGTGCCAGCAGCCCCAGAACTAGCGGGAGTGACAATGAGCAGTTCTTC. As protein: CASSPRTSGSDNEQFF.

This clone has just one count. J is TRBJ1-5 and V is TRBV2, with 8 nucleotides matching TRBD1. The CDR3 spans 18 residues. J gave up 1 base and V 8 bases, and 16 bases lay outside the gene matches. CDR1 and CDR2 from the germline V gene are SNHLY and FYNNEI. The CDR3 coding sequence is TGTGCCAGCGGCAATCCAGGCAACGACAGGGGAAGCAATCAGCCCCAGCATTTT. Its protein is CASGNPGNDRGSNQPQHF.

Only a few counts were recorded for this clone. The V and J genes are TRBV7-9 and TRBJ1-2; 8 bases agree with TRBD1. There are 17 residues in the CDR3. V lost 5 bases and J lost 3; bases outside the gene matches: 14. The germline V gene has CDR1 SEHNR and CDR2 FQNEAQ (reference sequence). The CDR3 region has the DNA TGTGCCAGCAGCACCCAGGACAGGGCCGAAGCCTACTATGGCTACACCTTC. Translation: CASSTQDRAEAYYGYTF.

V gene TRBV9 combines with J gene TRBJ1-2; 9 nucleotides agree with TRBD1. The V gene end was trimmed by 4 bases and the J gene end by 12 bases; junction bases not matched to a gene: 7. This CDR3 is built from 12 residues. Per the germline V gene, CDR1 is SGDLS and CDR2 is YYNGEE. The DNA for the CDR3 is TGTGCCAGCAGCCTAGGGACAGGGTGGAACACCTTC. Its translation is CASSLGTGWNTF.

The CDR3 bases are TGCGCCAGCAGTTTACAGGTTATCACTGAAGCTTTCTTT. Translating gives CASSLQVITEAFF. This chain links TRBV5-1 with TRBJ1-1; weak D call: TRBD1 (5 bases). The CDR3 extends over 13 amino acids. V lost 5 bases and J 4 bases, leaving 12 bases between the germline ends. Germline CDR1 reads SGHRS; CDR2 reads YFSETQ.

The chain employs TRBV7-2 and TRBJ2-3, with TRBD2 matching 8 bases. Germline values: CDR1 SGHTA, CDR2 FQGNSA. The V and J ends lost 6 bases and 4 bases, in that order; junction bases with no gene match: 18. The CDR3 sequence is 18 residues long. The CDR3 loop reads CASSLVPLLAANPDTQYF. In DNA form, the CDR3 reads TGTGCCAGCAGTCTAGTCCCCTTACTAGCGGCCAATCCAGATACGCAGTATTTT.

The chain has TRBV25-1 and TRBJ1-1; 10 positions match TRBD1. Per germline, CDR1 MGHDK and CDR2 SYGVNS. The CDR3 totals 17 residues. V was pared by 3 bases and J by 6 bases, with 13 bases of the junction left unmatched. CDR3 in amino acids: CASSDPLSTGGRAEAFF. CDR3 in DNA: TGTGCCAGCAGTGACCCCCTTTCGACAGGGGGCAGAGCTGAAGCTTTCTTT.

The rearrangement links TRBV6-1 to TRBJ1-2; D is ambiguous. This CDR3 has 15 residues. CDR1 is MNHNS and CDR2 is SASEGT in the germline V gene. V lost 6 bases, J lost 6 bases, and 20 bases lay in between. The CDR3 protein is CASSVTFDTLHGYTF. CDR3 in DNA: TGTGCCAGCAGCGTCACCTTCGACACCCTTCATGGCTACACCTTC.

The rearrangement joins TRBV2 to TRBJ2-2, with 8 bases aligning to TRBD1. Germline V gives CDR1 SNHLY, CDR2 FYNNEI. Trimming at V came to 10 bases and at J to 0 bases, leaving 7 bases not matched to a gene. The CDR3 has 15 amino acids. The chain's CDR3 is CATRRQGTNTGELFF. As DNA, the CDR3 is TGTGCCACTAGGCGACAGGGGACGAACACCGGGGAGCTGTTTTTT.

This clone has a single count. The rearrangement links TRBV10-2 to TRBJ2-3; TRBD1 is a possible D gene (5 bases). Trimming left V 8 bases short and J 6 bases short, with 9 bases between. This CDR3 comprises 11 residues. The germline V gene encodes CDR1 WSHSY and CDR2 SAAADI. This chain's CDR3 is CASSRVDTQYF. CDR3 bases: TGCGCCAGCTCCAGGGTTGATACGCAGTATTTT.

The rearrangement uses TRBV27 and TRBJ2-1, with D maybe TRBD2 (5 bases). Between the trimmed V and J ends, which lost 6 bases and 10 bases, there was a span of 25 bases. The CDR3 contains 16 residues. From germline, CDR1 is MNHEY and CDR2 SMNVEV (reference sequence). CDR3 DNA: TGTGCCAGCAGGAGGACTCAGCCGTCTGTCGGAAAGGAGCAGTTCTTC. This encodes CASRRTQPSVGKEQFF.

The chain has TRBV27 and TRBJ1-4, with 12 positions matching TRBD1. This CDR3 has 17 amino acids. V lost 2 bases, J lost 3 bases, and 4 bases stayed unmatched. The germline CDR1 and CDR2 sequences are MNHEY and SMNVEV (reference sequence). The CDR3 DNA follows: TGTGCCAGCAGTTTACACGGGGACAGGGGGCCTAATGAAAAACTGTTTTTT. The encoded protein is CASSLHGDRGPNEKLFF.

This rearrangement joins TRBV5-1 to TRBJ2-7, with TRBD2 identical over 7 bases. The germline gives CDR1 SGHRS, CDR2 YFSETQ. The trim removed 5 bases at V and 3 bases at J, leaving 11 bases unmatched. This CDR3 is built from 15 residues. The chain's CDR3 is CASSQGAGEGYEQYF. The CDR3, as DNA: TGCGCCAGCAGTCAAGGTGCGGGAGAAGGCTACGAGCAGTACTTC.

This chain joins TRBV29-1 and TRBJ1-1, with 9 bases identical to TRBD1. Germline CDR1 reads SQVTM; CDR2 reads ANQGSEA. Germline trimming cut 2 bases from V and 7 bases from J; bases unmatched to any gene: 11. The CDR3 spans 15 residues. CDR3 in DNA: TGCAGCGTTGAACTAAGGGACAGGGCCCCCGGTGAAGCTTTCTTT. It codes for CSVELRDRAPGEAFF.

CDR3 residues: CASSVPGTSGRKGEQFF. For the CDR3, the DNA is TGCGCCAGCAGCGTTCCCGGGACTAGCGGGAGGAAAGGTGAGCAGTTCTTC. V and J are TRBV5-1 and TRBJ2-1; TRBD2 matches at 15 bases. The length of the CDR3 is 17 residues. Unmatched junction bases numbered 11, after V lost 4 bases and J lost 9 bases. Germline V gene data show CDR1 as SGHRS and CDR2 as YFSETQ.

V and J are TRBV6-1 and TRBJ2-3; a possible D gene is TRBD1 (5 bases). In germline, CDR1 is MNHNS, CDR2 SASEGT. The CDR3 contains 13 residues. Trimming removed 2 bases from V and 5 bases from J, with 8 bases in between. The CDR3 DNA is TGTGCCAGCAGTGAATTAAGGGGAGATACGCAGTATTTT. Translation: CASSELRGDTQYF.

The chain uses TRBV7-9 and TRBJ2-1; the match to TRBD2 covers 9 bases. This CDR3 is 15 amino acids long. Germline V CDR1 and CDR2: SEHNR, FQNEAQ (reference sequence). With 5 bases clipped from V and 5 bases from J, the junction kept 7 bases outside the gene matches. This CDR3 is CASSLTSGSNNEQFF. CDR3 nucleotide sequence: TGTGCCAGCAGCCTTACTAGCGGGTCCAACAATGAGCAGTTCTTC.

This chain links TRBV5-4 with TRBJ2-7, with 7 bases that match TRBD1. The CDR3 is made up of 14 amino acids. The V gene's germline CDR1 is SGHNT and CDR2 YYREEE (reference sequence). Unmatched junction bases numbered 6, after V lost 5 bases and J lost 1 base. In nucleotides, the CDR3 is TGTGCCAGCAGACAGCGACAGGGATCCTACGAGCAGTACTTC. Translating gives CASRQRQGSYEQYF. Combining the CDR3 with reference TRBV5-4 and TRBJ2-7 gives the whole variable domain ETGVTQSPTHLIKTRGQQVTLRCSSQSGHNTVSWYQQALGQGPQFIFQYYREEENGRGNFPPRFSGLQFPNYSSELNVNALELDDSALYLCASRQRQGSYEQYFGPGTRLTVT.

The count of this clone is one. The J gene is TRBJ2-1, the V gene TRBV21-1; TRBD1 is taken as the D call from the table, unchecked against the DNA. TRBV21-1 is reported as a pseudogene. CDR3 length equals 17 residues. CDR3 sequence (DNA): TGTGCCAGCAGCAAAACCCGACAGGGACCTTCCTACAATGAGCAGTTCTTC. Translating it yields CASSKTRQGPSYNEQFF.

Points on this clone: At one boundary the junction diverges from the germline segment, which might be a read error. The rearrangement uses TRBV7-7 and TRBJ2-5; 8 positions agree with TRBD1. The V gene's germline CDR1 is SSHAT and CDR2 FNYEAQ (reference sequence). The CDR3 has 13 amino acids. In DNA, the CDR3 is TGTGCTAGCAGTTTGACAGGGGTGGAGACCCAGTACTTC. It translates to CASSLTGVETQYF.

This chain connects TRBV28 to TRBJ1-4, with D perhaps TRBD1 (5 bases). The germline CDR1 and CDR2 sequences are MDHEN and SYDVKM. Trimming left V 5 bases short and J 7 bases short, with 8 bases between. This CDR3 has 12 amino acids. The DNA for the CDR3 is TGTGCCAGCAGTCAAAGGGGTGAAAAACTGTTTTTT. Residues: CASSQRGEKLFF.

This chain joins TRBV19 and TRBJ2-7; 14 nucleotides line up with TRBD2. Germline V CDR1 and CDR2: LNHDA, SQIVND (reference sequence). The CDR3 consists of 19 residues. V trimming: 5 bases; J trimming: 6 bases; junction bases outside the gene matches: 18. The CDR3 spells CASSSQHPGLAGDLLEQYF. The CDR3 region has the DNA TGTGCCAGTAGTTCACAACATCCGGGACTAGCGGGAGATTTACTCGAGCAGTACTTC.

The V and J genes are TRBV19 and TRBJ2-1; a weak D match, TRBD2 (5 bases). Between the trimmed V and J ends, which lost 6 bases and 4 bases, there was a span of 13 bases. The CDR3 runs to 14 residues. Per germline, CDR1 LNHDA and CDR2 SQIVND (reference sequence). Written as DNA, the CDR3 is TGTGCCAGTAGCGATCTAGCCCCATACAATGAGCAGTTCTTC. Translation: CASSDLAPYNEQFF.